This T cell receptor beta chain was captured in a study of early T cells in non-severe SARS-CoV-2 infection. With 5 bases removed from V and 3 bases from J, the gap between germline ends came to 10 bases. Per the germline V gene, CDR1 is SEHNR and CDR2 is FQNEAQ (reference sequence). This CDR3 spans 14 amino acids. There are many counts of this clonotype. One entry per CDR3 protein, called by TCRdb with MiXCR from the 5' RACE reads. The table includes 15,000 to 25,000 distinct CDR3 sequences, 4% to 5.5% detected once. The sequenced material came from whole blood. The sequence was obtained from an adult who was a healthcare worker with PCR-confirmed SARS-CoV-2 infection or an uninfected control (not recorded which). The V and J genes are TRBV7-9 and TRBJ2-2, with a possible D match to TRBD1 (6 bases). This CDR3 reads CASSTGFDTGELFF. The CDR3 nucleotides read TGTGCCAGCAGCACAGGGTTTGACACCGGGGAGCTGTTTTTT.